The clone carrying this T cell receptor (beta chain) was counted a few times. This entry belongs to a study of CD8+ T cells in alopecia areata. Germline CDR1 reads MGHRA; CDR2 reads YSYEKL. The CDR3 consists of 16 residues. Trimming cost V 3 bases and J 4 bases, with 16 bases left between them. After isolation, RNA underwent reverse transcription to generate cDNA as the sequencing template. Method: immunoSEQ multiplex PCR; TCRdb's copy keeps in-frame clones and lacks some. This sample yields about 200,000 clones, of which roughly 57% are seen a single time; 0.45% belongs to the top ten. The chain employs TRBV4-1 and TRBJ1-5; D is possibly TRBD1 (5 bases). The sequenced sample was CD4+ T cells sorted from blood, obtained at week 0. This receptor was identified in a human donor with alopecia areata. CDR3 bases: TGCGCCAGCAGCCAGATAACAGGACGGTTGAATCAGCCCCAGCATTTT. Translating it yields CASSQITGRLNQPQHF.